These T cell receptor beta chains were read from a single sample in a study of cytomegalovirus exposure and HLA in healthy donors. Repertoires were generated with immunoSEQ multiplex PCR, while TCRdb's copy carries only in-frame clones and drops some. Of about 220,000 clones listed, roughly 85% are singletons. Sequences were obtained from PBMCs. The receptor set was obtained from a male donor in good health and CMV-seronegative. CDR3s include the opening cysteine and the closing phenylalanine or tryptophan. A D gene is named only where the DNA matches it firmly. Clone size is given for some rows only: seen once, a few or many times, or a class if the clone is expanded.

d_gene: TRBD1; v_gene: TRBV7-2; abundance: .; j_gene: TRBJ1-2; CDR3nt: TGTGCCAGCAGCTTAGGAGGGACAGGGGCCTATGGCTACACCTTC; CDR3aa: CASSLGGTGAYGYTF
d_gene: TRBD1; v_gene: TRBV29-1; abundance: .; j_gene: TRBJ1-1; CDR3nt: TGCAGCGTTGAAGCTCCCGGGACAGGGGGCGGGAACACTGAAGCTTTCTTT; CDR3aa: CSVEAPGTGGGNTEAFF
d_gene: .; v_gene: TRBV9; abundance: .; j_gene: TRBJ1-2; CDR3nt: TGTGCCAGCAGCGTAGACCCCGGCAGAGGCAGGGTAGATGGCTACACCTTC; CDR3aa: CASSVDPGRGRVDGYTF
d_gene: TRBD2; v_gene: TRBV18; abundance: .; j_gene: TRBJ2-5; CDR3nt: TGTGCCAGCTCACTCGGACTAGCGGGACAAGAGACCCAGTACTTC; CDR3aa: CASSLGLAGQETQYF
d_gene: .; v_gene: TRBV27; abundance: .; j_gene: TRBJ1-2; CDR3nt: TGTGCCAGCAGTTTGTCAGCGTACTATGGCTACACCTTC; CDR3aa: CASSLSAYYGYTF
d_gene: .; v_gene: TRBV4-1; abundance: .; j_gene: TRBJ1-5; CDR3nt: TGCGCCAGCAGCCAGGGGGGGCTTAGCAATCAGCCCCAGCATTTT; CDR3aa: CASSQGGLSNQPQHF
d_gene: .; v_gene: TRBV7-9; abundance: .; j_gene: TRBJ2-3; CDR3nt: TGTTCCAGCAGCTTAATTGTCAGGGCTAGCACAGATACGCAGTATTTT; CDR3aa: CSSSLIVRASTDTQYF
d_gene: .; v_gene: TRBV2; abundance: few; j_gene: TRBJ1-5; CDR3nt: TGTGCCAGCAGAGTAGACACCAATCAGCCCCAGCATTTT; CDR3aa: CASRVDTNQPQHF
d_gene: TRBD2; v_gene: TRBV29-1; abundance: .; j_gene: TRBJ2-2; CDR3nt: TGCAGCTGTAGCGGGAGGGCCTCAGCGGAGCTGTTTTTT; CDR3aa: CSCSGRASAELFF
d_gene: TRBD2; v_gene: TRBV27; abundance: .; j_gene: TRBJ2-2; CDR3nt: TGTGCCAGCAGCTGGAGGGTAGCGGGAGAAGGGGACGGGGAGCTGTTTTTT; CDR3aa: CASSWRVAGEGDGELFF
d_gene: .; v_gene: TRBV11-3; abundance: .; j_gene: TRBJ1-1; CDR3nt: TGTGCCAGCAGCCGAGGGGGTGGCACTGAAGCTTTCTTT; CDR3aa: CASSRGGGTEAFF
d_gene: .; v_gene: TRBV7-9; abundance: .; j_gene: TRBJ1-6; CDR3nt: TGTGCCAGCGGATGGGACACCTATAATTCACCCCTCCACTTT; CDR3aa: CASGWDTYNSPLHF
d_gene: .; v_gene: TRBV5-6; abundance: few; j_gene: TRBJ1-1; CDR3nt: TGTGCCAGCAGTCGACTCATCACTGAAGCTTTCTTT; CDR3aa: CASSRLITEAFF
d_gene: TRBD2; v_gene: TRBV29-1; abundance: .; j_gene: TRBJ2-7; CDR3nt: TGCAGCGTTCGGGACTACTCCCGATACGAGCAGTACTTC; CDR3aa: CSVRDYSRYEQYF
d_gene: TRBD1; v_gene: TRBV7-9; abundance: few; j_gene: TRBJ1-2; CDR3nt: TGTGCCAGCAGCGCCGACAGGGGATTTCGTGGCTACACCTTC; CDR3aa: CASSADRGFRGYTF
d_gene: TRBD1; v_gene: TRBV7-3; abundance: .; j_gene: TRBJ2-5; CDR3nt: TGTGCCAGCAGCTTAGACAGGGGGACCCAGGAGACCCAGTACTTC; CDR3aa: CASSLDRGTQETQYF
d_gene: .; v_gene: TRBV5-1; abundance: .; j_gene: TRBJ1-1; CDR3nt: TGCGCCAGCAGCTTTGACCCGGGGGGCAGACTTACGAACACTGAAGCTTTCTTT; CDR3aa: CASSFDPGGRLTNTEAFF
d_gene: .; v_gene: TRBV6-1; abundance: .; j_gene: TRBJ1-5; CDR3nt: TGTGCCAGCAGTGGTGAGTGGAGCAATCAGCCCCAGCATTTT; CDR3aa: CASSGEWSNQPQHF
d_gene: TRBD1; v_gene: TRBV11-2; abundance: once; j_gene: TRBJ2-7; CDR3nt: TGTGCCAGCAGGGATGGGACAGGGGGTCACCTCTCCTACGAGCAGTACTTC; CDR3aa: CASRDGTGGHLSYEQYF
d_gene: TRBD2; v_gene: TRBV7-8; abundance: .; j_gene: TRBJ2-2; CDR3nt: TGTGCCAGCAGCCTTTTCGGGGGGGACACCGGGGAGCTGTTTTTT; CDR3aa: CASSLFGGDTGELFF
d_gene: .; v_gene: TRBV5-1; abundance: .; j_gene: TRBJ2-7; CDR3nt: TGCGCCAGCAGCTTGCAGGCTAGCGCAACCTACGAGCAGTACTTC; CDR3aa: CASSLQASATYEQYF
d_gene: TRBD1; v_gene: TRBV4-1; abundance: .; j_gene: TRBJ2-7; CDR3nt: TGCGCCAGCAGCCAAGAAGGGACAGGGGTTAGGTACGAGCAGTACTTC; CDR3aa: CASSQEGTGVRYEQYF
d_gene: .; v_gene: TRBV5-1; abundance: .; j_gene: TRBJ2-6; CDR3nt: TGCGCCAGCAGCTTGGCCAGGGAAAGCTCTGGGGCCAACGTCCTGACTTTC; CDR3aa: CASSLARESSGANVLTF
d_gene: .; v_gene: TRBV9; abundance: .; j_gene: TRBJ2-1; CDR3nt: TGTGCCAGCAGCGTAGGTGGGAGGTCCTACAATGAGCAGTTCTTC; CDR3aa: CASSVGGRSYNEQFF
d_gene: .; v_gene: TRBV6-5; abundance: .; j_gene: TRBJ2-5; CDR3nt: TGTGCCAGCAGTTACTTTGCGGGGGCCCCTGAAGAGACCCAGTACTTC; CDR3aa: CASSYFAGAPEETQYF
d_gene: .; v_gene: TRBV6-1; abundance: .; j_gene: TRBJ1-2; CDR3nt: TGTGCCAGCAGTGAAACGACAGACTATGGCTACACCTTC; CDR3aa: CASSETTDYGYTF
d_gene: .; v_gene: TRBV19; abundance: .; j_gene: TRBJ1-1; CDR3nt: TGTGCCACCCCGGGGTTCAACACTGAAGCTTTCTTT; CDR3aa: CATPGFNTEAFF
d_gene: TRBD2; v_gene: TRBV9; abundance: .; j_gene: TRBJ2-1; CDR3nt: TGTGCCAGCAGCGTAGTTACTAGCGGGGGCCACAATGAGCAGTTCTTC; CDR3aa: CASSVVTSGGHNEQFF
d_gene: .; v_gene: TRBV2; abundance: .; j_gene: TRBJ1-5; CDR3nt: TGTGCCAGCAGCGATGGGGGAGGTAATCAGCCCCAGCATTTT; CDR3aa: CASSDGGGNQPQHF
d_gene: TRBD1; v_gene: TRBV4-1; abundance: .; j_gene: TRBJ2-7; CDR3nt: TGCGCCAGCAGCCAAGCAGGGGGAGAGCAGTACTTC; CDR3aa: CASSQAGGEQYF
d_gene: TRBD1; v_gene: TRBV5-4; abundance: .; j_gene: TRBJ1-1; CDR3nt: TGTGCCAGCAGCTTGGCTAGGCAGGGGGGCACTGAAGCTTTCTTT; CDR3aa: CASSLARQGGTEAFF
d_gene: .; v_gene: TRBV4-3; abundance: .; j_gene: TRBJ2-3; CDR3nt: TGCGCCAGCAGCCAAGATGCAGCAACTAATACGCAGTATTTT; CDR3aa: CASSQDAATNTQYF
d_gene: TRBD2; v_gene: TRBV13; abundance: .; j_gene: TRBJ2-7; CDR3nt: TGTGCCAGCAGCCAATCGAGCGGGGGCCACGAGCAGTACTTC; CDR3aa: CASSQSSGGHEQYF
d_gene: .; v_gene: TRBV9; abundance: .; j_gene: TRBJ2-7; CDR3nt: TGTGCCAGCAGCCCACAGGAGGGAAAGGCCTACGAGCAGTACTTC; CDR3aa: CASSPQEGKAYEQYF
d_gene: TRBD1; v_gene: TRBV7-2; abundance: .; j_gene: TRBJ1-5; CDR3nt: TGTGCCAGCAGCTCGGGACAGGGGGAGCGTCCCCAGCATTTT; CDR3aa: CASSSGQGERPQHF
d_gene: .; v_gene: TRBV7-6; abundance: .; j_gene: TRBJ1-4; CDR3nt: TGTGCCAGCAGCTTACAGGGTGGCACTAATGAAAAACTGTTTTTT; CDR3aa: CASSLQGGTNEKLFF
d_gene: .; v_gene: TRBV18; abundance: .; j_gene: TRBJ1-2; CDR3nt: TGTGCCAGCTCACCAGATAAGATCGGGGGCTACACCTTC; CDR3aa: CASSPDKIGGYTF
d_gene: TRBD2; v_gene: TRBV29-1; abundance: .; j_gene: TRBJ2-1; CDR3nt: TGCAGCGTCGCTCTACTAGCGGGGGGGGCGAATGAGCAGTTCTTC; CDR3aa: CSVALLAGGANEQFF
d_gene: TRBD2; v_gene: TRBV7-9; abundance: .; j_gene: TRBJ2-7; CDR3nt: TGTGCCAGCAGCTTAAGTGGCGGTAGCGGGACTACCTACGAGCAGTACTTC; CDR3aa: CASSLSGGSGTTYEQYF
d_gene: .; v_gene: TRBV7-9; abundance: .; j_gene: TRBJ1-1; CDR3nt: TGTGCCAGCAACACACAGGGGAACACTGAAGCTTTCTTT; CDR3aa: CASNTQGNTEAFF
d_gene: TRBD2; v_gene: TRBV30; abundance: once; j_gene: TRBJ2-1; CDR3nt: TGTGCCTGGACGAGCGGGGGGCTTTCTGGGCAGTTCTTC; CDR3aa: CAWTSGGLSGQFF
d_gene: TRBD2; v_gene: TRBV5-6; abundance: once; j_gene: TRBJ2-1; CDR3nt: TGTGCCAGCAGCTTGGGACTAGCGGGAGTGAATGAGCAGTTCTTC; CDR3aa: CASSLGLAGVNEQFF
d_gene: TRBD1; v_gene: TRBV9; abundance: .; j_gene: TRBJ2-6; CDR3nt: TGTGCCAGCAGCGTACGCCGGGACAGGGAAAGATCTGGGGCCAACGTCCTGACTTTC; CDR3aa: CASSVRRDRERSGANVLTF
d_gene: .; v_gene: TRBV28; abundance: .; j_gene: TRBJ2-5; CDR3nt: TGTGCCAGCAGTTTTCCCCTTCAAACCAGGGGTTCCATTAAAGAGACCCAGTACTTC; CDR3aa: CASSFPLQTRGSIKETQYF
d_gene: .; v_gene: TRBV29-1; abundance: .; j_gene: TRBJ1-5; CDR3nt: TGCAGCGTTGGGGGGCCCGATCAGCCCCAGCATTTT; CDR3aa: CSVGGPDQPQHF
d_gene: TRBD1; v_gene: TRBV6-5; abundance: .; j_gene: TRBJ1-2; CDR3nt: TGTGCCAGCAGTCCCCGACGGGACAGCCATTATGGCTACACCTTC; CDR3aa: CASSPRRDSHYGYTF
d_gene: .; v_gene: TRBV6-5; abundance: .; j_gene: TRBJ1-1; CDR3nt: TGTGCCAGCAGAGAATACGCGGACACTGAAGCTTTCTTT; CDR3aa: CASREYADTEAFF
d_gene: .; v_gene: TRBV21-1; abundance: .; j_gene: TRBJ1-4; CDR3nt: TGTGCCAGCAGCAAAGCGCTAAAGTCGGGGACTAATGAAAAACTGTTTTTT; CDR3aa: CASSKALKSGTNEKLFF
d_gene: .; v_gene: TRBV6-5; abundance: .; j_gene: TRBJ1-2; CDR3nt: TGTGCCAGCAGTTACTCGAGAAAATCGAATGGCTACACCTTC; CDR3aa: CASSYSRKSNGYTF
d_gene: TRBD1; v_gene: TRBV10-3; abundance: .; j_gene: TRBJ1-1; CDR3nt: TGTGCCATCAGTGAGTTAGGACAGGGGGCTCGTCGTGCTGAAGCTTTCTTT; CDR3aa: CAISELGQGARRAEAFF